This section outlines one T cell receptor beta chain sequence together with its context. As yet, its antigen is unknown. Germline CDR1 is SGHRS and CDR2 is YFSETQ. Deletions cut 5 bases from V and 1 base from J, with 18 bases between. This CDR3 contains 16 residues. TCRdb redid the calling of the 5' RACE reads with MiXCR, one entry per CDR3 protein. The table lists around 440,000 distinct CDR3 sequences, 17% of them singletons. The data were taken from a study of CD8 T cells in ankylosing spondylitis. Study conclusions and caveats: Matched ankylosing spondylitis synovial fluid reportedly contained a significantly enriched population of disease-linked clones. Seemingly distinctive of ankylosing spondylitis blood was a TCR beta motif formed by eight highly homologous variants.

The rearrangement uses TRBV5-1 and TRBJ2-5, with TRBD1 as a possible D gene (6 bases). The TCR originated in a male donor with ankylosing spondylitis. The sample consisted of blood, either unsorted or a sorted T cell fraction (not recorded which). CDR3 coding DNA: TGCGCCAGCAGACCTGACATTGGGGGCATCCAAGAGACCCAGTACTTC. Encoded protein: CASRPDIGGIQETQYF. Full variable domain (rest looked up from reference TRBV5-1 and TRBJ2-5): KAGVTQTPRYLIKTRGQQVTLSCSPISGHRSVSWYQQTPGQGLQFLFEYFSETQRNKGNFPGRFSGRQFSNSRSEMNVSTLELGDSALYLCASRPDIGGIQETQYFGPGTRLLVL.